The present T cell receptor (beta chain) was sequenced within a study of blood T cell repertoires in COVID-19. Study-wide background: Spain, Italy and the United States supplied samples that represented acute and convalescent COVID-19. The analysed material was cDNA or gDNA that came from T cells, B-cell-depleted T cells, or PBMCs.

V was clipped by 0 bases and J by 2 bases, with 11 bases between them. This CDR3 spans 15 amino acids. Germline assignment: CDR1 SGHRS and CDR2 YFSETQ. Only in-frame clones appear in the TCRdb table, and some are missing; sequencing was by immunoSEQ multiplex PCR. The table has 150,000 to 200,000 clones, roughly four fifths seen once. This clone was found a few times. This clonotype originated in a man aged 60 to 75 with active or convalescent COVID-19. The sample taken for sequencing was peripheral blood. This chain connects TRBV5-1 to TRBJ1-1; perhaps TRBD1 as D (6 bases). The CDR3 DNA reads TGCGCCAGCAGCTTGGACGCAGGGGTCAACACTGAAGCTTTCTTT. Its translation: CASSLDAGVNTEAFF.